This T cell receptor beta chain was obtained from a study of cytomegalovirus exposure and HLA in healthy donors. Comment on this clone: Antigen: not known.

Germline V gene sequence: CDR1 SEHNR, CDR2 FQNEAQ (reference sequence). The CDR3 runs 16 residues. Trimming shortened V by 0 bases and J by 5 bases, and 15 bases separated the two germline ends. The study, taken as a whole, reports: Differences between HLA loci emerged in a later analysis of TCR association rates, with DRB1 most and HLA-C fewest. Previously analyzed data showed that most TCR beta V segments were productive at a frequency of about 87% or about 30%.

The PCR used 60 Vbeta and 13 Jbeta primers. Method: immunoSEQ multiplex PCR; TCRdb's copy keeps in-frame clones and lacks some. The top ten clones hold around 3.5% of a sample with 85,000 to 100,000 clones, roughly 83% of them seen once. Sequences were obtained from PBMCs. This chain links TRBV7-9 with TRBJ2-3; D possibly corresponds to TRBD1 (6 bases). The sequence came from a male donor in good health and CMV-seropositive. CDR3 sequence: CASSLAQGNKRDTQYF. CDR3 DNA sequence: TGTGCCAGCAGCTTAGCACAGGGAAATAAGCGAGATACGCAGTATTTT.